Listed below are T cell receptor beta chains from one sample, sequenced in a study of CD8 T cells in ankylosing spondylitis. TCRdb reanalysed the 5' RACE reads using MiXCR and keeps one entry per CDR3 protein. The sample contains 450,000 to 550,000 distinct CDR3 sequences, 5.3% of which appear only once. The sequenced material came from blood, either unsorted or a sorted T cell fraction (not recorded which). The receptors were gathered from a male donor with ankylosing spondylitis. The CDR3 runs from the conserved cysteine through the conserved F or W. A D gene is named only where the DNA matches it firmly. Expanded clones get a size class; other rows say once, few or many, or leave the size out.

-	TRBV4-2	many	TRBJ1-2	TGTGCCAGCAGCCTCGGACTAGTTGATGGCTACACCTTC	CASSLGLVDGYTF
-	TRBV5-1	many	TRBJ1-3	TGCGCCAGCAGCTTGGCCCCGCTAGCCTCTGGAAACACCATATATTTT	CASSLAPLASGNTIYF
-	TRBV5-1	-	TRBJ2-1	TGCGCCACCAAGGCTACTCTTGGTGGGAATGAGCAGTTCTTC	CATKATLGGNEQFF
-	TRBV6-2/TRBV6-3	-	TRBJ1-1	TGTGCCAGCAGTTACTTGAAATCCGGGATCTTCTTT	CASSYLKSGIFF
TRBD1	TRBV7-9	many	TRBJ2-3	TGTGCCAGCAGCCCGATGGGACAGGTCTCAGATACGCAGTATTTT	CASSPMGQVSDTQYF
-	TRBV7-8	many	TRBJ1-5	TGTGCCAGCAGTTTGGCCGGAGAGCCCCAGCATTTT	CASSLAGEPQHF
-	TRBV12-5	many	TRBJ2-2	TGTGCTAGTGGTTTGGTACTTCGTGGCACCGGGGAGCTGTTTTTT	CASGLVLRGTGELFF
-	TRBV7-2	many	TRBJ1-6	TGTGCCAGCAGCTTAGCGCTTAATTCACCCCTCCACTTT	CASSLALNSPLHF
-	TRBV2	many	TRBJ2-1	TGTGCCAGAGGGAGTAGGACCTACAATGAGCAGTTCTTC	CARGSRTYNEQFF
-	TRBV20-1	-	TRBJ2-3	TGCAGTGCTAGAACGGCCACTGGCACAGATACGCAGTATTTT	CSARTATGTDTQYF
-	TRBV7-3	many	TRBJ1-5	TGTGCCAGCAGCTTAACTGGGGCCCTTAATCAGCCCCAGCATTTT	CASSLTGALNQPQHF
TRBD1	TRBV2	many	TRBJ1-1	TGTGCCAGCAGGATCCGGGACAGATTCACTGAAGCTTTCTTT	CASRIRDRFTEAFF
-	TRBV6-1	many	TRBJ1-1	TGTGCCAGCAGTCGAAAGATCCGACTAGAAGCTTTCTTT	CASSRKIRLEAFF
-	TRBV20-1	many	TRBJ2-5	TGCAGTGCTAGCAGGGATGCCGAAGAGACCCAGTACTTC	CSASRDAEETQYF
-	TRBV28	many	TRBJ1-5	TGTGCCAGCAGTTCGCCGTCGGGCAATCAGCCCCAGCATTTT	CASSSPSGNQPQHF
-	TRBV29-1	many	TRBJ2-7	TGCAGCGCTTGGGGTGACGAGCAGTACTTC	CSAWGDEQYF
-	TRBV29-1	many	TRBJ1-4	TGCAGCGTTCCCACTGGCGGCTATAATGAAAAACTGTTTTTT	CSVPTGGYNEKLFF
-	TRBV4-3	many	TRBJ2-5	TGCGCCAGCAGCCGTAGGGAGTGGGGGAGACAGCAAGAGACCCAGTACTTC	CASSRREWGRQQETQYF
TRBD2	TRBV29-1	many	TRBJ2-2	TGCAGCGCCCCTCGGTCAGGGCCAGGACTAGCGGACACCGGGGAGCTGTTTTTT	CSAPRSGPGLADTGELFF
TRBD2	TRBV20-1	many	TRBJ2-3	TGCAGTGCTATGACTAGCGGTCTCACAGATACGCAGTATTTT	CSAMTSGLTDTQYF
-	TRBV7-9	many	TRBJ2-3	TGTGCCAGCAGCTCCCGGGACGGCCTTACGCAGTATTTT	CASSSRDGLTQYF
TRBD2	TRBV12-3/TRBV12-4	many	TRBJ2-2	TGTGCCAGCAGTTTACTCCTAACGGGACTAGCGGGACGGAACACCGGGGAGCTGTTTTTT	CASSLLLTGLAGRNTGELFF